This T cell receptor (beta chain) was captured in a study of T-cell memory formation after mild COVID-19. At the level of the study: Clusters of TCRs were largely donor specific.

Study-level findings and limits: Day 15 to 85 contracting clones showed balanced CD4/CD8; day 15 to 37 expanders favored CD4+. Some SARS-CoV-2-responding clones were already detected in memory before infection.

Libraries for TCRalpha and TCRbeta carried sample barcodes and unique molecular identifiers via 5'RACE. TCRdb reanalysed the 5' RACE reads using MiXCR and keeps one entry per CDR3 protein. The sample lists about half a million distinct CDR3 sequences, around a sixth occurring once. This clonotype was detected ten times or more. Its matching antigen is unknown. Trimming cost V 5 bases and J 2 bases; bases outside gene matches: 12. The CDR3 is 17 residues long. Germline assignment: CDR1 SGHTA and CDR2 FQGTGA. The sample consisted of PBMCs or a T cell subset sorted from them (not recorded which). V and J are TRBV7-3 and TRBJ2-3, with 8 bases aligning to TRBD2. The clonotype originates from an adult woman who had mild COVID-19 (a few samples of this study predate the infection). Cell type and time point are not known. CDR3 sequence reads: CASSPAFRGGHTDTQYF. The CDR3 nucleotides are TGTGCCAGCAGCCCAGCGTTTCGGGGGGGCCACACAGATACGCAGTATTTT.